One T cell receptor beta chain is described in this entry. This entry is derived from a study of blood T cell repertoires in COVID-19. Germline V gene sequence: CDR1 LGHDT, CDR2 YNNKEL (reference sequence). J lost 10 bases, V lost 5 bases, and 19 bases had no gene match. The CDR3 length is 17 residues. Profiling relied on immunoSEQ multiplex PCR, and the TCRdb table lists in-frame clones only, not all of them. The top ten hold about 5.1% of the sample, which has some 200,000 clones, 84% seen once. This sequence originates from a woman aged 55-75 years who had recovered from COVID-19. The V and J genes are TRBV3-1 (or the pseudogene TRBV3-2) and TRBJ2-7, with 11 bases matching TRBD2. The sequenced material came from peripheral blood. In nucleotides, the CDR3 is TGTGCCAGCAGCTCCGACGGCCTAGCGGGGGGCCGCCTGGGACAGTACTTC. Translation: CASSSDGLAGGRLGQYF.